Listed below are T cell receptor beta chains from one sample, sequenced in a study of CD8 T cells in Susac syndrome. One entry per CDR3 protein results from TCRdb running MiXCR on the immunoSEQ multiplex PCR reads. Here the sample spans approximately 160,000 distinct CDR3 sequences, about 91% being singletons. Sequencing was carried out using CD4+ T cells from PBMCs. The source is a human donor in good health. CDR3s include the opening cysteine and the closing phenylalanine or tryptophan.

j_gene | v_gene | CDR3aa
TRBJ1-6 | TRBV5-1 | CASSLATDNSPLHF
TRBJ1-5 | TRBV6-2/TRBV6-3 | CASSSPRWGRHSNQPQHF
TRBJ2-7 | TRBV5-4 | CASSSGRLAGNEQYF
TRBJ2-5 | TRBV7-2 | CASSGTGEKVTQYF
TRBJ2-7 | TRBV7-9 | CATSRDPSTGEQYF
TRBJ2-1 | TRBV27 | CASSPRTTYNEQFF
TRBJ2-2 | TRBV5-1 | CASSPGFGGTGELFF
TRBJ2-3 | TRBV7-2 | CASSSRLAGVDTQYF
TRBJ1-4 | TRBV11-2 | CASSLGTSSEKLFF
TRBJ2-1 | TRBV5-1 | CASSRTGPGANEQFF
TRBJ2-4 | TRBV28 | CASSGGILAKNIQYF
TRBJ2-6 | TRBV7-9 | CASSSDPRFLSGANVLTF
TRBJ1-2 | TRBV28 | CASSLISGGGYTF
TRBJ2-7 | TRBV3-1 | CASSRDVGTGAYEQYF
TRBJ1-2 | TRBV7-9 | CASSPGDRNYGYTF
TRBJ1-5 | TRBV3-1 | CASSLGTGDQPQHF
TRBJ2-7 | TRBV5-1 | CASKETGVNEQYF
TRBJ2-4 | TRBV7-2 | CASSRWAGENIQYF
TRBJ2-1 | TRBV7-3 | CASSFRLAGYNEQFF
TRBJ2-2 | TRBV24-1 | CATSDSAFTGELFF
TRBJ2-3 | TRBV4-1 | CASSQDPGRDTQYF
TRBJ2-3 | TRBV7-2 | CASSTRLTDTQYF
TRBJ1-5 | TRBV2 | CASSERAGDRSNQPQHF
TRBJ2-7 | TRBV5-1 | CASSLVGGVSYEQYF
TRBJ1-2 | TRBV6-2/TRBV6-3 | CASSDGQGYGYTF
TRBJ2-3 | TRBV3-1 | CASSQGFLSTDTQYF
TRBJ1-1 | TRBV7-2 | CASSPLRVETEAFF
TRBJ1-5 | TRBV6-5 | CASSPILGNQPQHF
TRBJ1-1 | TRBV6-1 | CASSNGDSESFF
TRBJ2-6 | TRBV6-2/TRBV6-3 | CASSYAGANVLTF
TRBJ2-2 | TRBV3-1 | CASSRDGTVKLFF
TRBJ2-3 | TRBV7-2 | CASSPRIAGGVDTQYF
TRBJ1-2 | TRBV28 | CASAPGIYGYTF
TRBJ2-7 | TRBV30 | CAWSSRPGTGGRPYEQYF
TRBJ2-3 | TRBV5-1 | CASSLGGLRTDTQYF
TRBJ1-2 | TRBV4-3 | CASSTEGTVPLGYTF
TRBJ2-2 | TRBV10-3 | CASAQGSTGELFF
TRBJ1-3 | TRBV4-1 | CASSQLDMIPFSGNTIYF
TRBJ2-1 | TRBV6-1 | CASSDQTSGNEQFF
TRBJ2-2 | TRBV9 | CASSPLFAGGELFF
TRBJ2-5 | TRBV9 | CASSVSGGGGGETQYF
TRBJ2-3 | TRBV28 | CASSLDGPSSADTQYF
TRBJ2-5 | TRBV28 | CASSLVSMETQYF
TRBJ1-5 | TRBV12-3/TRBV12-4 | CASSGQGTTNQPQHF
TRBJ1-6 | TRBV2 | CASSEVAGDSPLHF
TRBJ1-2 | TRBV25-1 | CASMDREEGYTF
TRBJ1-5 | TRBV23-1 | CASSQSGRLNQPQHF